Each of the 9 T cell receptor beta chains below was sequenced from the same sample in a study of blood T cell repertoires in COVID-19. The assay was immunoSEQ multiplex PCR, and TCRdb's table has in-frame clones only and misses some. The top ten clones hold 4.5% to 7.5% of a sample with approximately 150,000 clones, more than 70% of them seen once. Material for sequencing was PBMCs or T cells enriched from blood (not recorded which). These receptors were taken from a man aged 40-55 years who had recovered from COVID-19.

This chain connects TRBV6-5 to TRBJ2-1; 11 nucleotides agree with TRBD2. CDR1 MNHEY and CDR2 SVGAGI come from the germline V gene. CDR3 length equals 15 residues. V was pared by 6 bases and J by 6 bases, with 7 bases of the junction left unmatched. The CDR3 is CASSRTSGGVNEQFF. CDR3 bases: TGTGCCAGCAGCCGTACTAGCGGGGGCGTCAATGAGCAGTTCTTC.

The DNA of the CDR3 is TGTGCCAGCAGCTCGCAGGGAGGGGAAATTGGTTACTTC. Translating gives CASSSQGGEIGYF. The rearrangement uses TRBV3-1 (or the pseudogene TRBV3-2) and TRBJ2-4; 7 positions match TRBD2. This CDR3 is built from 13 residues. CDR1 is LGHDT and CDR2 is YNNKEL in the germline V gene (reference sequence). The V and J ends lost 5 bases and 16 bases, in that order; junction bases with no gene match: 14.

A few counts support this clone. The chain uses TRBV19 and TRBJ1-5, with 7 bases that match TRBD1. The CDR3 is made up of 14 amino acids. Germline V gives CDR1 LNHDA, CDR2 SQIVND (reference sequence). V gave up 6 bases and J gave up 5 bases; unmatched junction bases: 7. The CDR3 DNA is TGTGCCAGTAGCGCACAGGGGAAATATCAGCCCCAGCATTTT. It specifies CASSAQGKYQPQHF.

The chain links TRBV5-1 to TRBJ2-1; unclear D gene. With 4 bases removed from V and 0 bases from J, the gap between germline ends came to 8 bases. The germline V gene has CDR1 SGHRS and CDR2 YFSETQ. The CDR3 spans 14 residues. The CDR3 sequence: CASSQDSSYNEQFF. CDR3 DNA: TGCGCCAGCAGCCAAGATAGCTCCTACAATGAGCAGTTCTTC. Full variable domain (missing parts from reference TRBV5-1 and TRBJ2-1): KAGVTQTPRYLIKTRGQQVTLSCSPISGHRSVSWYQQTPGQGLQFLFEYFSETQRNKGNFPGRFSGRQFSNSRSEMNVSTLELGDSALYLCASSQDSSYNEQFFGPGTRLTVL.

V gene TRBV5-1 combines with J gene TRBJ2-1; no clear D gene. This CDR3 has 14 amino acids. V was shortened by 1 base and J by 0 bases, with 5 bases between the two germline ends. CDR1 and CDR2 from the germline V gene are SGHRS and YFSETQ. The CDR3 here is CASSLWSSYNEQFF. Here the CDR3 DNA reads TGCGCCAGCAGCTTGTGGAGCTCCTACAATGAGCAGTTCTTC.

This chain uses TRBV10-1 with TRBJ2-2; TRBD2 aligns across 7 bases. Germline values: CDR1 WNHNN, CDR2 SYGVQD (reference sequence). The CDR3 is 18 residues long. J was trimmed by 1 base and V by 3 bases; bases with no gene match: 11. The CDR3 bases are TGCGCCAGCAGTGAATTTATGGCGGGAGCACTGAACACCGGGGAGCTGTTTTTT. Translated: CASSEFMAGALNTGELFF.

The chain uses TRBV28 and TRBJ2-5; TRBD2 aligns across 10 bases. Germline V gives CDR1 MDHEN, CDR2 SYDVKM. V shed 6 bases, J shed 4 bases, and the junction held 8 bases outside the gene matches. CDR3 size: 15 residues. The CDR3 DNA follows: TGTGCCAGCAGAGCGCCTAGCGGGGGCCTAGAGACCCAGTACTTC. It yields the protein CASRAPSGGLETQYF.

This rearrangement joins TRBV6-4 to TRBJ2-3; no clear D. The CDR3 covers 17 residues. V gave up 2 bases and J gave up 2 bases, with 17 bases separating them. The germline V gene encodes CDR1 MRHNA and CDR2 SNTAGT. The CDR3: CASSDAWSGTPTDTQYF. CDR3 bases: TGTGCCAGCAGTGACGCGTGGTCCGGTACGCCCACAGATACGCAGTATTTT.

This rearrangement joins TRBV7-2 to TRBJ2-1; the D is unclear. The V and J ends lost 6 bases and 4 bases respectively, with 10 bases between them. Looked up from germline, CDR1 is SGHTA and CDR2 is FQGNSA. This CDR3 is 13 amino acids long. The CDR3 DNA follows: TGTGCCAGCAGACCTCAGGCGTACAATGAGCAGTTCTTC. It translates to CASRPQAYNEQFF.